This T cell receptor (beta chain) was recorded in a study of CD4 T cells in relation to SARS-CoV-2 and coronaviruses. Study background: ViraFEST: approximately 10-day antigen culture of PBMCs, then TCR beta CDR3 sequencing. Controls used an HIV-1 Nef peptide pool or no peptide.

CD4+ T cells from unexposed donors were obtained before the COVID-19 pandemic (2011-2018). The cells were cultured for under twelve days before CD4+ T cells were isolated. Unexposed-donor CD4+ T cells were probed with SARS-CoV-2 S/N and four cold-coronavirus spikes, cells permitting. The table lists this clone with a count of one. Its antigen remains unidentified. The CDR3 has 15 amino acids. Trimming took 4 bases from V and 0 from J, leaving 8 bases between them. Germline CDR1 and CDR2: SGDLS and YYNGEE. The assay was immunoSEQ multiplex PCR, and TCRdb's table has in-frame clones only and misses some. The sample lists roughly 31,000 clones; about 78% were seen once.

The V call is TRBV9, the J call TRBJ2-6; no reliable D call. The source of this sequence is a human donor in good health. The sample comprised CD4+ T cells from PBMCs, cultured in vitro. The CDR3 here is CASSREPSGANVLTF. In DNA, the CDR3 is TGTGCCAGCAGCAGAGAGCCCTCTGGGGCCAACGTCCTGACTTTC.